These 28 T cell receptor beta chains were sequenced from one sample in a study of T cells in Graves' hyperthyroidism and ophthalmopathy (dated by TCRdb to the late 2010s). Libraries were prepared through multiplex PCR. These reads were obtained on an Illumina HiSeq 2000. TCR beta CDR3 regions were amplified from RNA transcripts. The first round of RT-PCR for the TCR CDR3 was performed with the HTBI primer set and the Qiagen OneStep RT-PCR kit. TCRdb trimmed public reads at Q25 via fastp, called clones via MiXCR and kept in-frame beta chains. Each CDR3 protein gets just one entry, which takes the most common genes and DNA from the rows behind it. This sample gives about 350,000 distinct CDR3 sequences in total; roughly 14% of them show up just once. 20% to 25% of the sample rests with the top ten. Sequencing used blood. The receptors stem from a woman aged 30 to 39 with Graves' hyperthyroidism.

CDR3 DNA sequence: TGTGCCAGCAGCTTTATTCTGGTCCCGGGGGCCGCCTACGAGCAGTACTTC. Amino acids: CASSFILVPGAAYEQYF. The chain is built from TRBV11-2 and TRBJ2-7; D may correspond to TRBD1 or TRBD2 (6 bases each). V was pared by 3 bases and J by 2 bases, with 20 bases between. Germline V lookup: CDR1 SGHAT, CDR2 FQNNGV. The CDR3 sequence is 17 residues long.

This clonotype was detected ten times or more. CDR3 protein: CASSEGSNYGYTF. For the CDR3, the DNA is TGTGCCAGCAGTGAGGGCAGCAACTATGGCTACACCTTC. The chain uses TRBV6-1 and TRBJ1-2; no definite D call. Germline CDR1 reads MNHNS; CDR2 reads SASEGT. The V and J ends lost 3 bases and 2 bases respectively, with 7 bases between them. The CDR3 contains 13 residues.

This clonotype was seen at least ten times. The chain's CDR3 is CASSLSGTSGIYNEQFF. The CDR3 nucleotides are TGTGCCAGCAGCTTATCCGGGACTAGCGGAATCTACAATGAGCAGTTCTTC. V gene TRBV7-9 combines with J gene TRBJ2-1, with 11 bases identical to TRBD2. This CDR3 has 17 amino acids. Germline V lookup: CDR1 SEHNR, CDR2 FQNEAQ (reference sequence). The J segment lost 3 bases and the V segment lost 2 bases, leaving 6 bases of the junction unmatched. The complete variable domain, with remaining parts taken from reference TRBV7-9 and TRBJ2-1, reads DTGVSQNPRHKITKRGQNVTFRCDPISEHNRLYWYRQTLGQGPEFLTYFQNEAQLEKSRLLSDRFSAERPKGSFSTLEIQRTEQGDSAMYLCASSLSGTSGIYNEQFFGPGTRLTVL.

This chain joins TRBV12-3 or TRBV12-4 and TRBJ2-2, with 10 positions matching TRBD2. V gave up 7 bases and J gave up 9 bases; unmatched junction bases: 8. The CDR3 is 14 amino acids. The CDR3, as DNA: TGTGCCAGCATGCTAGCGGGGGATGATAGGGAGCTGTTTTTT. Translated, it gives CASMLAGDDRELFF.

This clonotype was found many times. The chain combines TRBV6-2 or TRBV6-3 with TRBJ2-5; D possibly matches TRBD1 or TRBD2 (5 bases each). From germline, CDR1 is MNHEY and CDR2 SVGEGT. CDR3 length: 14 residues. Trimming shortened V by 6 bases and J by 8 bases, and 19 bases separated the two germline ends. This CDR3 reads CASSKGESPNTQYF. The CDR3 nucleotides are TGTGCCAGCAGCAAAGGGGAGTCCCCAAACACCCAGTACTTC.

This clonotype was seen many times. The chain employs TRBV11-2 and TRBJ2-5; weak D call: TRBD1 (6 bases). Germline V CDR1 and CDR2: SGHAT, FQNNGV. The CDR3 length is 15 residues. The germline V and J ends were trimmed by 1 base and 2 bases, with 11 bases remaining between them. The CDR3 bases are TGTGCCAGCAGCTTAGTTGGCCAGGGGCAAGAGACCCAGTACTTC. Translation: CASSLVGQGQETQYF.

The sample holds a few counts of this clonotype. The chain couples TRBV5-4 to TRBJ2-5; D might be TRBD2 (5 bases). Trimming took 4 bases from V and 4 from J, leaving 20 bases between them. The CDR3 sequence is 16 residues long. The V gene's germline CDR1 is SGHNT and CDR2 YYREEE (reference sequence). The CDR3 DNA is TGTGCCAGCAGCACCCGCCGAGAGGGCCTGGGAGAGACCCAGTACTTC. It encodes CASSTRREGLGETQYF. Looking up the rest from reference TRBV5-4 and TRBJ2-5 gives the full variable domain: ETGVTQSPTHLIKTRGQQVTLRCSSQSGHNTVSWYQQALGQGPQFIFQYYREEENGRGNFPPRFSGLQFPNYSSELNVNALELDDSALYLCASSTRREGLGETQYFGPGTRLLVL.

V and J are TRBV19 and TRBJ2-1; 8 bases map to TRBD1. This CDR3 is built from 18 residues. Unmatched junction bases numbered 16, after V lost 7 bases and J lost 2 bases. CDR1 and CDR2 from the germline V gene are LNHDA and SQIVND (reference sequence). CDR3 sequence (DNA): TGTGCCAGTACCAGGGGGCTCCCTACAGGGCCAACCTACAATGAGCAGTTCTTC. This translates into CASTRGLPTGPTYNEQFF.

The chain employs TRBV11-2 and TRBJ2-7; 7 nucleotides align to TRBD2. The CDR3 runs to 13 residues. Trimming cost V 5 bases and J 5 bases; bases outside gene matches: 6. The germline CDR1 and CDR2 sequences are SGHAT and FQNNGV. The CDR3 protein is CASSPQLANEQYF. The CDR3 bases are TGTGCCAGCAGCCCCCAACTAGCGAACGAGCAGTACTTC.

The chain carries TRBV6-1 and TRBJ1-4, with a weak D call TRBD1 (6 bases). V lost 4 bases, J lost 8 bases, and 17 bases lay in between. The germline gives CDR1 MNHNS, CDR2 SASEGT. The CDR3 is made up of 15 amino acids. CDR3 bases: TGTGCCAGCAGTGCCCGAAGCTCGCAGGGGGAAAAACTGTTTTTT. Its protein product is CASSARSSQGEKLFF.

This sequence joins TRBV28 and TRBJ2-1, with 10 positions matching TRBD2. The CDR3 runs 14 residues. With V trimmed by 6 bases and J by 10 bases, 9 bases remained unmatched. Germline V gene sequence: CDR1 MDHEN, CDR2 SYDVKM. CDR3 nucleotide sequence: TGTGCCAGCAGGAATAGCGGGAGGATAGAGGAGCAGTTCTTC. Protein product: CASRNSGRIEEQFF.

This clonotype was found many times. The rearrangement joins TRBV7-9 to TRBJ2-1; D is ambiguous. This CDR3 is built from 14 residues. Germline loops: CDR1 SEHNR, CDR2 FQNEAQ (reference sequence). Trimming stripped 3 bases from V and 3 bases from J, with 9 bases between. CDR3 sequence: CASSLGDIYNEQFF. The CDR3 DNA reads TGTGCCAGCAGCTTGGGCGACATCTACAATGAGCAGTTCTTC.

This rearrangement joins TRBV29-1 to TRBJ2-5; a weak D match, TRBD2 (7 bases). Germline V gene lookup returns CDR1 SQVTM and CDR2 ANQGSEA. CDR3 length: 15 residues. V was clipped by 0 bases and J by 5 bases, with 16 bases between them. The DNA for the CDR3 is TGCAGCGTTGAAGATAGGGGGGGTCCCAGGGAGACCCAGTACTTC. It codes for CSVEDRGGPRETQYF.

This clonotype was seen many times. The rearrangement links TRBV7-8 to TRBJ2-5; D call uncertain. The CDR3 contains 11 residues. V gave up 5 bases and J gave up 5 bases, with 6 bases separating them. The germline CDR1 and CDR2 sequences are SGHVS and FQNEAQ. The CDR3 reads CASSRMETQYF. As DNA, the CDR3 is TGTGCCAGCAGCAGGATGGAGACCCAGTACTTC.

There are a few counts of this clonotype. This chain joins TRBV9 and TRBJ2-7; 10 positions agree with TRBD1. CDR1 is SGDLS, CDR2 YYNGEE, per germline. The CDR3 is 15 amino acids. The V gene end was trimmed by 3 bases and the J gene end by 3 bases; junction bases not matched to a gene: 6. DNA for the CDR3: TGTGCCAGCAGCGCACCGGACAGGGGGATCTACGAGCAGTACTTC. Its translation: CASSAPDRGIYEQYF.

In this sample, this clonotype turned up many times. The V call is TRBV6-2 or TRBV6-3, the J call TRBJ2-2, with unresolved D. Germline V gives CDR1 MNHEY, CDR2 SVGEGT. The CDR3 length is 16 residues. The ends were cut back, 3 bases at V and 4 bases at J, with 15 bases in the middle. As DNA, the CDR3 is TGTGCCAGCAGTTATTCCCCCTCAGCGAGCACCGGGGAGCTGTTTTTT. Protein sequence: CASSYSPSASTGELFF.

A few counts support this clonotype. The J gene is TRBJ1-5, the V gene TRBV7-8; 8 nucleotides agree with TRBD1. The length of the CDR3 is 21 residues. Unmatched junction bases numbered 26, after V lost 5 bases and J lost 5 bases. Germline CDR1 reads SGHVS; CDR2 reads FQNEAQ. This chain's CDR3 is CASSQQKTGTGTPPGDQPQHF. DNA of the CDR3: TGTGCCAGCAGCCAGCAGAAAACCGGGACAGGCACACCCCCAGGCGATCAGCCCCAGCATTTT. The full variable domain, its missing parts supplied by reference TRBV7-8 and TRBJ1-5, is GAGVSQSPRYKVAKRGQDVALRCDPISGHVSLFWYQQALGQGPEFLTYFQNEAQLDKSGLPSDRFFAERPEGSVSTLKIQRTQQEDSAVYLCASSQQKTGTGTPPGDQPQHFGDGTRLSIL.

This clonotype showed up just a few times. CDR3 sequence reads: CASSDALDRDSYNEQFF. Written as DNA, the CDR3 is TGTGCCAGCAGTGACGCGTTGGACAGAGACTCCTACAATGAGCAGTTCTTC. The chain combines TRBV2 with TRBJ2-1; maybe TRBD1 (6 bases). Per the germline V gene, CDR1 is SNHLY and CDR2 is FYNNEI. The CDR3 runs to 17 residues. With 3 bases removed from V and 0 bases from J, the gap between germline ends came to 15 bases.

CDR3 sequence: CASRLDRGENTEAFF. For the CDR3, the DNA is TGTGCCAGCAGATTAGACAGGGGAGAGAACACTGAAGCTTTCTTT. The chain recombines TRBV6-1 with TRBJ1-1, with 8 bases lining up with TRBD1. This CDR3 comprises 15 residues. Looked up from germline, CDR1 is MNHNS and CDR2 is SASEGT. The ends lost 6 bases at V and 1 base at J; junction bases unmatched: 7.

V and J are TRBV3-1 and TRBJ1-2; 7 bases fit TRBD1. Per germline, CDR1 LGHDT and CDR2 YNNKEL (reference sequence). The V segment lost 1 base and the J segment 8 bases; nucleotides outside the gene matches: 7. CDR3 size: 14 residues. Written as DNA, the CDR3 is TGTGCCAGCAGCCAAGGGGCCCGAGGGGGCGGCTACACCTTC. Translating gives CASSQGARGGGYTF.

The sample holds many counts of this clonotype. One junction end does not reproduce the germline sequence, and a read error may be involved. The rearrangement uses TRBV5-1 and TRBJ1-5; 8 nucleotides line up with TRBD1. Germline CDR1 SGHRS, CDR2 YFSETQ. CDR3 size: 14 residues. CDR3: CASSPGQGVQPQHF. In DNA form, the CDR3 reads TGTGCCAGCAGTCCCGGACAGGGAGTTCAGCCCCAGCATTTT.

A few counts support this clonotype. The chain couples TRBV9 to TRBJ2-2; D is undetermined. Germline assignment: CDR1 SGDLS and CDR2 YYNGEE. Deletions cut 3 bases from V and 10 bases from J, with 13 bases between. This CDR3 is built from 13 residues. The CDR3 sequence: CASSGPLGVELFF. Here the CDR3 DNA reads TGTGCCAGCAGCGGGCCACTTGGGGTGGAGCTGTTTTTT.

This clonotype was counted ten times or more. The J gene is TRBJ2-3, the V gene TRBV30; 7 nucleotides align to TRBD2. V was pared by 7 bases and J by 3 bases, with 7 bases of the junction left unmatched. Germline assignment: CDR1 GTSNPN and CDR2 SVGIG (reference sequence). The CDR3 consists of 13 residues. CDR3 amino acids: CASTGGGTDTQYF. As DNA, the CDR3 is TGTGCCTCCACGGGGGGTGGTACAGATACGCAGTATTTT. The full variable domain, with the rest looked up from reference TRBV30 and TRBJ2-3, is SQTIHQWPATLVQPVGSPLSLECTVEGTSNPNLYWYRQAAGRGLQLLFYSVGIGQISSEVPQNLSASRPQDRQFILSSKKLLLSDSGFYLCASTGGGTDTQYFGPGTRLTVL.

This clonotype was seen many times. This chain uses TRBV7-9 with TRBJ2-3; D ambiguous. Between the trimmed V and J ends, which lost 3 bases and 4 bases, there was a span of 5 bases. The CDR3 has 12 amino acids. Germline-derived CDR1 and CDR2 are SEHNR and FQNEAQ (reference sequence). Here the CDR3 reads CASSLFSDTQYF. As DNA, the CDR3 is TGTGCCAGCAGCTTGTTTTCAGATACGCAGTATTTT.

The genes are TRBV4-1 and TRBJ2-7; 9 bases are a match to TRBD2. Germline loops: CDR1 MGHRA, CDR2 YSYEKL. Unmatched junction bases numbered 8, after V lost 4 bases and J lost 4 bases. The length of the CDR3 is 15 residues. CDR3 DNA sequence: TGCGCCAGCAGCCGCATAGAGCTAGCGGGGTACGAGCAGTACTTC. Protein: CASSRIELAGYEQYF.

The table lists this clonotype with a few counts. This sequence joins TRBV6-1 and TRBJ1-3; D gene unclear. With 5 bases removed from V and 4 bases from J, the gap between germline ends came to 9 bases. The CDR3 is 13 amino acids. From germline, CDR1 is MNHNS and CDR2 SASEGT. DNA for the CDR3: TGTGCCAGCAGTACATTGGGGGGAAACACCATATATTTT. Translated, it gives CASSTLGGNTIYF.

This clonotype was recorded a few times. The chain links TRBV19 to TRBJ2-1; D is unresolved. Per germline, CDR1 LNHDA and CDR2 SQIVND (reference sequence). CDR3 length: 19 amino acids. V gave up 2 bases and J gave up 5 bases, with 25 bases separating them. The CDR3 coding sequence is TGTGCCAGTAGTATAATCCCAAAAATCTCAGATAACCGGGACAATGAGCAGTTCTTC. As protein: CASSIIPKISDNRDNEQFF.

The table lists this clonotype with many counts. This sequence joins TRBV28 and TRBJ2-7, with no clear D. The CDR3 loop spans 12 amino acids. Trimming removed 6 bases from V and 4 bases from J, with 10 bases in between. Germline V CDR1 and CDR2: MDHEN, SYDVKM. CDR3 sequence reads: CASSPGQYEQYF. In nucleotides, the CDR3 is TGTGCCAGCAGCCCTGGTCAGTACGAGCAGTACTTC.